This TCR beta chain was profiled in a study of shared clonotypes between healthy human individuals. Using immunoSEQ multiplex PCR, the repertoire was profiled, and TCRdb retains in-frame clones only, with some absent. The repertoire holds about 1.1 million clones, with approximately 80% as singletons. Germline V gene lookup returns CDR1 LGHNA and CDR2 YNFKEQ. CDR3 length equals 14 residues. V gave up 3 bases and J gave up 7 bases, with 12 bases separating them. This clone was observed a single time. Antigen: not known. General study findings and limits: Sharing across four donors was seen in 4.5% to 6.5% of naive CD4 clonotypes. Rarefaction demonstrated incomplete sorted-subset sequencing despite large depth.

The clonotype originates from a man between 18 and 29 years old in good health. Some clones in this sample may be carry-over from other donors' samples. The sequenced material came from memory CD4+ T cells from PBMCs. Specified subset: CD45RA-negative fraction. The chain joins TRBV4-2 to TRBJ1-4; D unresolved. CDR3 sequence (DNA): TGTGCCAGCAGCCATCGGGCAGTCTCTGAAAAACTGTTTTTT. Translation: CASSHRAVSEKLFF.